What follows describes a single T cell receptor (beta chain). The sample is drawn from a study of shared clonotypes between healthy human individuals. TCRdb's copy holds only in-frame clones and misses some; the assay was immunoSEQ multiplex PCR. Of over 1.5 million clones listed, 95% to 99% are singletons. Unmatched junction bases numbered 9, after V lost 7 bases and J lost 0 bases. Germline V gene sequence: CDR1 LNHDA, CDR2 SQIVND (reference sequence). The CDR3 contains 16 residues. Division of CD4+ cells produced a CD45RA+ naive subset and a CD45RA-negative memory subset. This sequence originates from a man aged 25-40 years in good health. The gene calls are TRBV19 and TRBJ1-3, with 7 bases fitting TRBD1. Sequences were obtained from naive CD4+ T cells sorted from blood. The subset is: CD45RA+ positively selected. The CDR3 DNA is TGTGCCAGTACCGTAAACAGGGGCCACTCTGGAAACACCATATATTTT. Translating gives CASTVNRGHSGNTIYF.